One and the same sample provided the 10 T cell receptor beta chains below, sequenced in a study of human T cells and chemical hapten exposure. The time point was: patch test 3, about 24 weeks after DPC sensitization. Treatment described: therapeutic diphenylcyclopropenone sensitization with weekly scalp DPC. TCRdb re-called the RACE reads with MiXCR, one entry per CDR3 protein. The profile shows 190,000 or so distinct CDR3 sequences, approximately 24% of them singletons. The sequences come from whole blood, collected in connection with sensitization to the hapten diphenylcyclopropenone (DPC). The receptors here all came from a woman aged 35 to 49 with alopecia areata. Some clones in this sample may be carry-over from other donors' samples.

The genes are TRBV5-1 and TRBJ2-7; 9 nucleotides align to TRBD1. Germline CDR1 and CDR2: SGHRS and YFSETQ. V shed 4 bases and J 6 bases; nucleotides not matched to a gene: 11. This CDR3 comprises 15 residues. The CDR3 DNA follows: TGCGCCAGCAGCCCGGGACAGGGCCCCTCCCGCGAGCAGTACTTC. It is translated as CASSPGQGPSREQYF.

The CDR3 here is CASSVGGREQYF. In DNA form, the CDR3 reads TGTGCCAGCAGTGTGGGGGGTAGGGAGCAGTACTTC. This chain links TRBV2 with TRBJ2-7, with D perhaps TRBD2 (6 bases). V was cut by 4 bases and J by 7 bases, with 11 bases left in between. Per the germline V gene, CDR1 is SNHLY and CDR2 is FYNNEI. The CDR3 totals 12 residues.

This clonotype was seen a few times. The DNA of the CDR3 is TGCAGCGTTGAAGATCTTACCTACGAGCAGTACTTC. Translation: CSVEDLTYEQYF. The rearrangement uses TRBV29-1 and TRBJ2-7, with D uncertain. The germline V and J ends were trimmed by 0 bases and 2 bases, with 5 bases remaining between them. The germline V gene encodes CDR1 SQVTM and CDR2 ANQGSEA. This CDR3 is built from 12 residues.

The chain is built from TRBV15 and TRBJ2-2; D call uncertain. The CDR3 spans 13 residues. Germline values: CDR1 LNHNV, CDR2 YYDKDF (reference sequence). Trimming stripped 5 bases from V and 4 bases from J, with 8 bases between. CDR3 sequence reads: CATSVQSTGELFF. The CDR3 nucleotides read TGTGCCACCAGCGTGCAATCCACCGGGGAGCTGTTTTTT.

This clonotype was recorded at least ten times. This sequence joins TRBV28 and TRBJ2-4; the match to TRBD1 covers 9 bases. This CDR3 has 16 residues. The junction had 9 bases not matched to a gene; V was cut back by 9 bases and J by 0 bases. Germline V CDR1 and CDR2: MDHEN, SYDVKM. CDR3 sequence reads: CASKTGGGLAKNIQYF. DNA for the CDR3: TGTGCCAGTAAGACAGGGGGGGGCCTAGCCAAAAACATTCAGTACTTC.

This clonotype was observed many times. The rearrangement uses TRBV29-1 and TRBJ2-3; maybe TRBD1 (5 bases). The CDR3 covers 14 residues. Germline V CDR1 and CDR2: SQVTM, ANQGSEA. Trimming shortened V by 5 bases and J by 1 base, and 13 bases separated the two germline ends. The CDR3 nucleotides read TGCAGCGTTTCAGGGATTGAACGCACAGATACGCAGTATTTT. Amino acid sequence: CSVSGIERTDTQYF.

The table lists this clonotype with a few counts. The CDR3 is CASSSRGAPGNEQFF. The CDR3 DNA is TGTGCCAGCAGCTCCCGGGGGGCCCCGGGAAATGAGCAGTTCTTC. The chain uses TRBV7-2 and TRBJ2-1; possible D gene TRBD2, 7 bases. The CDR3 sequence is 15 residues long. Germline CDR1 reads SGHTA; CDR2 reads FQGNSA. V was pared by 4 bases and J by 7 bases, with 17 bases between.

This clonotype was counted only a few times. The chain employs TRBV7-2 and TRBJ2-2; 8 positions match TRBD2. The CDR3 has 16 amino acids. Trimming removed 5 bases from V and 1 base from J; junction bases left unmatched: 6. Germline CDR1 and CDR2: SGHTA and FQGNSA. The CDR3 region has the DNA TGTGCCAGCAGCCTATGGAGCGGGAGGAACACCGGGGAGCTGTTTTTT. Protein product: CASSLWSGRNTGELFF.

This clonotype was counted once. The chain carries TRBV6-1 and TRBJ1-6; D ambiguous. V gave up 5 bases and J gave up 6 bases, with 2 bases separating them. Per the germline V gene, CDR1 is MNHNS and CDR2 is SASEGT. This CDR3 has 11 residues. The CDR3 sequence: CASSFNSPLHF. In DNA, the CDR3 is TGTGCCAGCAGTTTTAATTCACCCCTCCACTTT.

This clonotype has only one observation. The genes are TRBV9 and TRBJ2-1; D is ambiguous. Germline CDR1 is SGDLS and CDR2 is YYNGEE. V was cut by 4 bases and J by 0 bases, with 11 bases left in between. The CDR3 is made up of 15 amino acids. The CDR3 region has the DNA TGTGCCAGCAGCCACGGTTCCAGCTCCTACAATGAGCAGTTCTTC. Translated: CASSHGSSSYNEQFF.